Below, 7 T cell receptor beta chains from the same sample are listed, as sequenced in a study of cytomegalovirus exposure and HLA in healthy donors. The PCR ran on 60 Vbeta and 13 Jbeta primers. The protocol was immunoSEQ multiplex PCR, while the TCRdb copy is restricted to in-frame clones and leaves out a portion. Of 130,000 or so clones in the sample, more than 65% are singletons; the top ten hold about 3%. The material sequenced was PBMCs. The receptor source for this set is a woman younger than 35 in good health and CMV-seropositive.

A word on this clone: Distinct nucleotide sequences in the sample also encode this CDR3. DNA for the CDR3: TGTGCCAGCAGCTTAACATCGAGCACAGATACGCAGTATTTT. It yields the protein CASSLTSSTDTQYF. The V call is TRBV11-3, the J call TRBJ2-3; D remains unclear. Germline CDR1 reads SGHNT; CDR2 reads YENEEA. CDR3 size: 14 residues. The V gene lost 2 bases and the J gene lost 0 bases, with 6 bases spanning the gap.

The CDR3 DNA is TGTGCCAGCAGTAGGAAGGGACAGGAGGGTCAGCCCCAGCATTTT. Its translation is CASSRKGQEGQPQHF. The chain uses TRBV5-6 and TRBJ1-5; 8 nucleotides align to TRBD1. This CDR3 region has 15 residues. Looked up from germline, CDR1 is SGHDT and CDR2 is YYEEEE. V trimming: 5 bases; J trimming: 6 bases; junction bases outside the gene matches: 10.

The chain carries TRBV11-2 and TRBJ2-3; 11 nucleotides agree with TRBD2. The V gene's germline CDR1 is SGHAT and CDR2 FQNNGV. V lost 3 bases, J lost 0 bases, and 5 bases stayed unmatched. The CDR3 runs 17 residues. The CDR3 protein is CASSFGLAGASTDTQYF. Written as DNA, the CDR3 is TGTGCCAGCAGCTTCGGACTAGCGGGTGCTAGCACAGATACGCAGTATTTT.

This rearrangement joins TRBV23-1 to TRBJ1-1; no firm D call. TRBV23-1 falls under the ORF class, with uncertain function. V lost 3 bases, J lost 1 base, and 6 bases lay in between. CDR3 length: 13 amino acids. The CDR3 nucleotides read TGCGCCAGCAGTCAGGCAGGGAACACTGAAGCTTTCTTT. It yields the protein CASSQAGNTEAFF.

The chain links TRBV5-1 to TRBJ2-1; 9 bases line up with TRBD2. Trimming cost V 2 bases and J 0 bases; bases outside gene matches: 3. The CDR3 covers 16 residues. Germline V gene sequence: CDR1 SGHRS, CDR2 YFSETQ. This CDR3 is CASSFLAGSSYNEQFF. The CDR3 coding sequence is TGCGCCAGCAGCTTTCTAGCGGGGAGCTCCTACAATGAGCAGTTCTTC.

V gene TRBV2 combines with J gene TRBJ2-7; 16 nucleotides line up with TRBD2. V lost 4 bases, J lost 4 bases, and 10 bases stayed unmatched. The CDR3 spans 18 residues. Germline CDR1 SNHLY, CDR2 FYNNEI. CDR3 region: CASSGPGTSGGAVYEQYF. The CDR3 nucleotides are TGTGCCAGCAGTGGTCCCGGGACTAGCGGGGGGGCGGTATACGAGCAGTACTTC.

The CDR3 coding sequence is TGTGCCAGCAGCCCGGGACAGCTCTATGGCTACACCTTC. Translating it yields CASSPGQLYGYTF. The chain has TRBV27 and TRBJ1-2, with 7 bases fitting TRBD1. Unmatched junction bases numbered 5, after V lost 6 bases and J lost 4 bases. There are 13 residues in the CDR3. Germline loops: CDR1 MNHEY, CDR2 SMNVEV (reference sequence).